The sequence of this TCR beta chain was determined in a study of blood T cell repertoires in COVID-19. Across the whole study: The United States, Italy and Spain provided the acute and convalescent COVID-19 samples. Sources were T cells, B-cell-depleted T cells, or PBMCs; the material itself was cDNA or gDNA.

Sequencing used immunoSEQ multiplex PCR; TCRdb keeps in-frame clones, though not all of them. The data contain about 140,000 clones, about 83% of them singletons. The sample was peripheral blood. This clonotype originated in a man younger than 45 with COVID-19, enrolled during active disease.

Written as DNA, the CDR3 is TGTGCCAGCAGCTTAGCCGGGAATGAGCAGTTCTTC. Encoded protein: CASSLAGNEQFF. This sequence joins TRBV11-2 and TRBJ2-1; no firm D call. V lost 1 base to trimming and J lost 7 bases, with 5 bases between them. From germline, CDR1 is SGHAT and CDR2 FQNNGV. This CDR3 spans 12 amino acids.